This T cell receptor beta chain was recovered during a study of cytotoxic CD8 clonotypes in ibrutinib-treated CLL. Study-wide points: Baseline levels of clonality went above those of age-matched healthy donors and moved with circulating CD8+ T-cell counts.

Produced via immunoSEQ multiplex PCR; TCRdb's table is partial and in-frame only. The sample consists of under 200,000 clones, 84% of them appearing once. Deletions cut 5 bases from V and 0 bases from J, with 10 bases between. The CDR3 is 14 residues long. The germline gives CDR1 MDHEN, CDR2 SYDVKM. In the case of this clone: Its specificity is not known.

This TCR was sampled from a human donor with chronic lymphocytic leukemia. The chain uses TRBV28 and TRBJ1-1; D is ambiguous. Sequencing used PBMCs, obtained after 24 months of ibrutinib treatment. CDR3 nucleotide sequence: TGTGCCAGCAGTCATATCATTTTGAACACTGAAGCTTTCTTT. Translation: CASSHIILNTEAFF. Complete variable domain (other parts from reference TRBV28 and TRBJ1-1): DVKVTQSSRYLVKRTGEKVFLECVQDMDHENMFWYRQDPGLGLRLIYFSYDVKMKEKGDIPEGYSVSREKKERFSLILESASTNQTSMYLCASSHIILNTEAFFGQGTRLTVV.